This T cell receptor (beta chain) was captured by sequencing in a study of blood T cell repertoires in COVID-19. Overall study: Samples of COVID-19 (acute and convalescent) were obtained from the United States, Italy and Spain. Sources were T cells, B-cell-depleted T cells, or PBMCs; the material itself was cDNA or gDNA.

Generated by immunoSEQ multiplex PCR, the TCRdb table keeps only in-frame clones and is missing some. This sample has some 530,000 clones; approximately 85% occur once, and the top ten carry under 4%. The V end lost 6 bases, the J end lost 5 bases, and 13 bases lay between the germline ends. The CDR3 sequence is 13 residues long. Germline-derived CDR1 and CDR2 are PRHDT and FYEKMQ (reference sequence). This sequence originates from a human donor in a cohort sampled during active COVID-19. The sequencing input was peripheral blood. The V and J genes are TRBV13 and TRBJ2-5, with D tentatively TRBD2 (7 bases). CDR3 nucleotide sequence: TGTGCCAGCAGACCGCGGGGGCAGGAGACCCAGTACTTC. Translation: CASRPRGQETQYF.